This T cell receptor (beta chain) is drawn from a study of control samples from healthy donors and cancer patients (TCRdb year 2020). Library generation was performed with the immunoSEQ multiplex PCR assay. As stored in TCRdb, this immuneACCESS dataset retains in-frame rearrangements with V and J assigned. A fraction of the clones does not appear; measured against another copy, unresolved V genes explain less than half of the discrepancy, and the remainder lacks a known reason. The table for this sample lists 150,000 or so clones; 93% of them were counted only once. The ten top clones hold around 2.2% of the sample. Worth noting for this clone: This clone's antigen is unknown. It has no much larger one-base neighbor in the sample; base qualities were not kept.

The sample was blood. The source of this sequence is a man aged 45-65 years in good health.

The DNA sequence is given as TGTGCCAGCAGCTTACGAACCGCTAACAATGAGCAGTTCTTC. Its translation reads: CASSLRTANNEQFF. Rearrangement joined TRBV5-4 to TRBJ2-1; confidence is insufficient to name the D gene. Trimming takes 2 bases from V and 5 bases from J, and the germline ends sit 11 bases apart. CDR1 and CDR2, looked up from the germline V gene (reference sequence), are SGHNT and YYREEE. From the cysteine up to the phenylalanine, the CDR3 has a length of 14 residues. Only the CDR3 DNA is retained, 42 bases long and in frame from the first base.